This TCR beta chain stems from a study of low-dose radiotherapy and immunotherapy resistance in tumors. Study-level information: The study delivered 0.5 Gy per fraction every 2 weeks to Cohort 1, totaling 6.5 Gy. Treatment of Cohort 2 consisted of 1 Gy per fraction every two weeks, amounting to 13 Gy over 26 weeks.

Every donor's regimen consisted of nivolumab, ipilimumab, aspirin, low-dose cyclophosphamide and low-dose radiotherapy. Patients eligible had advanced solid tumors without tumor-infiltrating lymphocytes. First-strand cDNA relied on TRAV- and TRBV-specific primers spanning alpha and beta chains. A roughly 20-cycle PCR with a constant-region primer and V-primer adapter amplified TCRs. One entry per CDR3 protein, called by TCRdb with MiXCR from the reads. The data show 5,900 or so distinct CDR3 sequences, about four fifths seen once. The receptor's source is a human donor with advanced metastatic prostate, ovarian, gallbladder or colorectal cancer (not recorded which). This table probably holds off-target reads from a library built for another chain.

The CDR3: CASSLETSGSGEQYF. The CDR3 nucleotides read TGCGCCAGCAGCTTAGAAACTAGCGGGAGCGGCGAGCAGTACTTC. The chain has TRBV5-1 and TRBJ2-7, with 11 bases matching TRBD2. The CDR3 is 15 amino acids. CDR1 SGHRS and CDR2 YFSETQ come from the germline V gene. Losses at the gene ends were 2 bases for V and 6 bases for J; bases not matched to a gene: 7.